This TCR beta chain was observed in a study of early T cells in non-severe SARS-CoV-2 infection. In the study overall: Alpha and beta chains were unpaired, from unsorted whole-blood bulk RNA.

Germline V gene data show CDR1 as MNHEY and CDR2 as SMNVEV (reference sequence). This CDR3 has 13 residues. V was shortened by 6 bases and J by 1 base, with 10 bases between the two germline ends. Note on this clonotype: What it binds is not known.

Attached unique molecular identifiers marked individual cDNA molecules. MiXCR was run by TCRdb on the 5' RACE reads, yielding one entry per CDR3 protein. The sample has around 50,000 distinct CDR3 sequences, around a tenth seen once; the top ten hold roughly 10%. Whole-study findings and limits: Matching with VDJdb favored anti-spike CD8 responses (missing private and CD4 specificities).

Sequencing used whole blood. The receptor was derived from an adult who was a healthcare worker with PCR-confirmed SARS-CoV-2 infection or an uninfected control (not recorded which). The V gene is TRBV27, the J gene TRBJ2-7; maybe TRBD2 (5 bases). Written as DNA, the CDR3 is TGTGCCAGCAGGCCGAGCGGATCCTACGAGCAGTACTTC. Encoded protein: CASRPSGSYEQYF.